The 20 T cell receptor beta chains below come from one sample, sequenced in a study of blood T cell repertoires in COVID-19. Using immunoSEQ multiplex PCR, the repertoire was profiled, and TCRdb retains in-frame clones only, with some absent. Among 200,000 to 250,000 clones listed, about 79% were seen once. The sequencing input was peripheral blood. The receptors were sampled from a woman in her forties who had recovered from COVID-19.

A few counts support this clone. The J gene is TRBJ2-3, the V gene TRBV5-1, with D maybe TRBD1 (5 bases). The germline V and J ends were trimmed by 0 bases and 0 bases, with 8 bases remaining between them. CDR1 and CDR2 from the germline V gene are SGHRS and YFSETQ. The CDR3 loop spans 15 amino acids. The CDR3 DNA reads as TGCGCCAGCAGCTTGGGGGGCCAAAGCACAGATACGCAGTATTTT. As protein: CASSLGGQSTDTQYF.

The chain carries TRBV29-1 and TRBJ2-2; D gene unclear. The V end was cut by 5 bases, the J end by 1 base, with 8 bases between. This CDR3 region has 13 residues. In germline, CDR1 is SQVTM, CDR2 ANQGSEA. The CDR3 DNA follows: TGCAGCGTTCGAACAGAGAACACCGGGGAGCTGTTTTTT. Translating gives CSVRTENTGELFF.

CDR3 bases: TGTGCCAGCAGCACCGAGGGACAGGGGGTCTATGGCTACACCTTC. Its protein is CASSTEGQGVYGYTF. The chain joins TRBV5-6 to TRBJ1-2; 11 nucleotides line up with TRBD1. This CDR3 contains 15 residues. V dropped 4 bases and J dropped 4; count of bases not matched to a gene: 6. The germline V gene has CDR1 SGHDT and CDR2 YYEEEE.

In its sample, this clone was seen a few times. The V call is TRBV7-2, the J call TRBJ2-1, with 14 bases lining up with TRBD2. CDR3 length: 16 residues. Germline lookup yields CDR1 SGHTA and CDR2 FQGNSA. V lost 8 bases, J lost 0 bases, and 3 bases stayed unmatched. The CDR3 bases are TGTGCCAGCGGGACTAGCGGGGGAGGCTCCTACAATGAGCAGTTCTTC. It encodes CASGTSGGGSYNEQFF.

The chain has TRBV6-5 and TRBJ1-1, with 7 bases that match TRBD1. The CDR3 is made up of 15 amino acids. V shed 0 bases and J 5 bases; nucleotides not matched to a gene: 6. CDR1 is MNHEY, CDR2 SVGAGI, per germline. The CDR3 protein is CASSYSGQHGTEAFF. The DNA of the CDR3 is TGTGCCAGCAGTTACTCGGGACAGCATGGGACTGAAGCTTTCTTT.

The CDR3 bases are TGCAGCGTAGTAACCCCGGGACAGGGCTCCTACGAGCAGTACTTC. Its translation: CSVVTPGQGSYEQYF. The rearrangement uses TRBV29-1 and TRBJ2-7, with 9 nucleotides matching TRBD1. CDR1 and CDR2 from the germline V gene are SQVTM and ANQGSEA. Trimming cost V 6 bases and J 0 bases; bases outside gene matches: 9. This CDR3 has 15 residues.

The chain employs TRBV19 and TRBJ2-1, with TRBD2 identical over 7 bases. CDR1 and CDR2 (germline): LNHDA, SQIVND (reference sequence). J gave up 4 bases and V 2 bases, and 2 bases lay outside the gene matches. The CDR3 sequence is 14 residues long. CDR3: CASSITGGYNEQFF. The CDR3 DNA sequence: TGTGCCAGTAGTATAACGGGGGGATACAATGAGCAGTTCTTC.

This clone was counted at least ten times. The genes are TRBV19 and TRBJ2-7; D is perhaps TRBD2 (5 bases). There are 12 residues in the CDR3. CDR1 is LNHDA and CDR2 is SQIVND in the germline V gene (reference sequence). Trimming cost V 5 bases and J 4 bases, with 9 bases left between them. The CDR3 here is CASSPSGYEQYF. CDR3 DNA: TGTGCCAGTAGTCCCTCGGGATACGAGCAGTACTTC.

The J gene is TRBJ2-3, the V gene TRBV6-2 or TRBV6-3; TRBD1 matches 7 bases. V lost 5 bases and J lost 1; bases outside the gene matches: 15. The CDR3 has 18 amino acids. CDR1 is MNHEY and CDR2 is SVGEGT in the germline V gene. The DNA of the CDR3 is TGTGCCAGCAGTGCGCCGGGACAGTATGGTATAGGCACAGATACGCAGTATTTT. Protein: CASSAPGQYGIGTDTQYF.

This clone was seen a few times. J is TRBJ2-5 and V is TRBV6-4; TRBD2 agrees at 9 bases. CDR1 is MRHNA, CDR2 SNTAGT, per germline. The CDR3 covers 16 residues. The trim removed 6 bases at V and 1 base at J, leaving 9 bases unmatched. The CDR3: CASRFPLAGAQETQYF. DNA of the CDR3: TGTGCCAGCAGGTTTCCCTTAGCGGGGGCCCAAGAGACCCAGTACTTC.

The DNA for the CDR3 is TGTGCCAGCAGCCAAGCAGCGGACACTGAAGCTTTCTTT. Its translation is CASSQAADTEAFF. The chain combines TRBV4-2 with TRBJ1-1, with D unresolved. Trimming removed 1 base at V and 3 bases at J, with 6 bases between. The length of the CDR3 is 13 residues. Germline CDR1 reads LGHNA; CDR2 reads YNFKEQ.

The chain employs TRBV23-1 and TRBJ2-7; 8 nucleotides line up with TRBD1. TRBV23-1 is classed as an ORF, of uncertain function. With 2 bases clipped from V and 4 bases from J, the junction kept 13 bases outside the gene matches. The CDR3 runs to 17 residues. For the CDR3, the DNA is TGCGCCAGCAGTCAACGGAAACCGGACAGGGTGACGTACGAGCAGTACTTC. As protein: CASSQRKPDRVTYEQYF.

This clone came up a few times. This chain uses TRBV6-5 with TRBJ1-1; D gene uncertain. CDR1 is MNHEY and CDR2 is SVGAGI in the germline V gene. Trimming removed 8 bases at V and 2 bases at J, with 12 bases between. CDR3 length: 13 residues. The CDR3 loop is CASGLMVNTEAFF. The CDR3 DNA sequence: TGTGCCAGCGGACTGATGGTAAACACTGAAGCTTTCTTT.

CDR3 region: CASSSNDRGDTQYF. The CDR3 DNA is TGTGCCAGCAGTAGTAATGATAGAGGAGATACGCAGTATTTT. The V and J genes are TRBV28 and TRBJ2-3; D is undetermined. Trimming left V 5 bases short and J 5 bases short, with 14 bases between. This CDR3 contains 14 residues. The germline gives CDR1 MDHEN, CDR2 SYDVKM.

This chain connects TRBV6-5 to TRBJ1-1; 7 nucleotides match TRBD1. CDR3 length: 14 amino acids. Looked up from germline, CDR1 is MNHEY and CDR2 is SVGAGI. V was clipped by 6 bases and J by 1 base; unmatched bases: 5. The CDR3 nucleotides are TGTGCCAGCAGCCGGGACAGCGAGAACACTGAAGCTTTCTTT. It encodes CASSRDSENTEAFF.

In DNA form, the CDR3 reads TGTGCCAGTAGTACCCCCAGCGGGACAGGGGGCCACGAGCAGTACTTC. It specifies CASSTPSGTGGHEQYF. The chain is built from TRBV19 and TRBJ2-7, with 12 bases matching TRBD1. V gave up 4 bases and J gave up 5 bases; unmatched junction bases: 9. CDR1 and CDR2 from the germline V gene are LNHDA and SQIVND (reference sequence). The CDR3 consists of 16 residues.

The CDR3 sequence is CASRPNKTGRSGNTIYF. Here the CDR3 DNA reads TGTGCCAGCAGACCCAATAAGACAGGGCGCTCTGGAAACACCATATATTTT. V and J are TRBV21-1 and TRBJ1-3; TRBD1 is the table's D call, not checked against the DNA. TRBV21-1 is recorded as a pseudogene. This CDR3 has 17 amino acids.

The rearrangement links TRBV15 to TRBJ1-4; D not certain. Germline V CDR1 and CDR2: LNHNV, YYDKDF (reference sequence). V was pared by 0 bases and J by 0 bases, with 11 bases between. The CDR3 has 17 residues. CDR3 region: CATSREYGRATNEKLFF. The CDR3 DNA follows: TGTGCCACCAGCAGAGAGTACGGGCGGGCAACTAATGAAAAACTGTTTTTT.

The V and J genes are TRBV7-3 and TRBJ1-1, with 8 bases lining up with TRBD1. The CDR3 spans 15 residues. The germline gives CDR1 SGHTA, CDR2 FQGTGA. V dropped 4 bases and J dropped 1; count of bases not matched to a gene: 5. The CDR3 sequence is CASSSGGAGNTEAFF. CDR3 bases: TGTGCCAGCAGCTCAGGGGGCGCGGGGAACACTGAAGCTTTCTTT.

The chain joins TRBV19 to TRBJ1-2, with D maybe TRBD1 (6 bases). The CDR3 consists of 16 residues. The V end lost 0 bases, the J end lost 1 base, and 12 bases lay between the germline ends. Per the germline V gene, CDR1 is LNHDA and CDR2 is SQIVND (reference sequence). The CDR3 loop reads CASSIEGPGVNYGYTF. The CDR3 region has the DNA TGTGCCAGTAGTATAGAGGGGCCAGGGGTTAACTATGGCTACACCTTC.